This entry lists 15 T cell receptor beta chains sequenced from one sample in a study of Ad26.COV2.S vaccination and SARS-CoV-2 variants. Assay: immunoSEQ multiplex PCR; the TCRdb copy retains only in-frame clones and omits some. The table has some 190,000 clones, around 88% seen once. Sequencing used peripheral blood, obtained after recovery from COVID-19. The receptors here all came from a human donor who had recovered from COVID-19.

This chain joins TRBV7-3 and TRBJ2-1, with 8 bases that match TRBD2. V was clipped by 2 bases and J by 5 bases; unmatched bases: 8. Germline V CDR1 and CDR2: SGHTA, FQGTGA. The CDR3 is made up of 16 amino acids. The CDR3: CASSLSASGSDNEQFF. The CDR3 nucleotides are TGTGCCAGCAGCTTATCGGCTAGCGGGTCCGACAATGAGCAGTTCTTC. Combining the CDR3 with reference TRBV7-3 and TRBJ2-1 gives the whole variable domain GAGVSQTPSNKVTEKGKYVELRCDPISGHTALYWYRQSLGQGPEFLIYFQGTGAADDSGLPNDRFFAVRPEGSVSTLKIQRTERGDSAVYLCASSLSASGSDNEQFFGPGTRLTVL.

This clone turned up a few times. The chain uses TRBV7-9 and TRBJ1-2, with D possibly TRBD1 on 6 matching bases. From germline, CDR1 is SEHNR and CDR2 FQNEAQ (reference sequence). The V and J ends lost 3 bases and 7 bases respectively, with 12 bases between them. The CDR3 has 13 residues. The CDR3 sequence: CASSFYRDLGYTF. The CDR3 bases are TGTGCCAGCAGCTTCTACAGGGATCTTGGCTACACCTTC.

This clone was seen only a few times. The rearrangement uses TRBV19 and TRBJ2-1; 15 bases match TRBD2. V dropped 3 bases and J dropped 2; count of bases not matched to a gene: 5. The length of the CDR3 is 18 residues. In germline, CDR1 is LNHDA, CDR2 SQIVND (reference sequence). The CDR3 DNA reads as TGTGCCAGTAGTATGGGACTAGCGGGAGGTTTGGCCTACAATGAGCAGTTCTTC. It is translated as CASSMGLAGGLAYNEQFF.

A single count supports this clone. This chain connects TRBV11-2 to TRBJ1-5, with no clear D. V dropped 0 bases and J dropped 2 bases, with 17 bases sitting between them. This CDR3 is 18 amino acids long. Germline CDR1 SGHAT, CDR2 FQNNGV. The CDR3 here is CASSLDRTVPVGNQPQHF. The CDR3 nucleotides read TGTGCCAGCAGCTTAGATCGTACTGTCCCCGTAGGCAATCAGCCCCAGCATTTT. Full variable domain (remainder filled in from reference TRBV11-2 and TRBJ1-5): EAGVAQSPRYKIIEKRQSVAFWCNPISGHATLYWYQQILGQGPKLLIQFQNNGVVDDSQLPKDRFSAERLKGVDSTLKIQPAKLEDSAVYLCASSLDRTVPVGNQPQHFGDGTRLSIL.

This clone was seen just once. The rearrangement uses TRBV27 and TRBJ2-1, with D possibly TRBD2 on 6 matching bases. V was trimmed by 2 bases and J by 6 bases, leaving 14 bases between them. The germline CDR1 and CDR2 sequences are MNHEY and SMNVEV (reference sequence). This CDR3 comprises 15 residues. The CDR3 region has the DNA TGTGCCAGCAGTTTAGGGGTGGGACTGGCCAATGAGCAGTTCTTC. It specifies CASSLGVGLANEQFF.

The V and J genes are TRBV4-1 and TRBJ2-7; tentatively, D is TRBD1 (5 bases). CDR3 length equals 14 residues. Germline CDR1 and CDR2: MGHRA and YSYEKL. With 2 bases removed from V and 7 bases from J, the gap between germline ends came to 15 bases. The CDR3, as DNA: TGCGCCAGCAGCCAATGGGGCAAGAATTGGGAGCAGTACTTC. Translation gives CASSQWGKNWEQYF.

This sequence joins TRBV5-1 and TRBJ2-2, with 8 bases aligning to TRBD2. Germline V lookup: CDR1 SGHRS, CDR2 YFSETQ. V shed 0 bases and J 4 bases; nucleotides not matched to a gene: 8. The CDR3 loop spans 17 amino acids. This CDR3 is CASSLAGTSGFTGELFF. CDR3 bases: TGCGCCAGCAGCTTGGCCGGTACTAGCGGATTCACCGGGGAGCTGTTTTTT.

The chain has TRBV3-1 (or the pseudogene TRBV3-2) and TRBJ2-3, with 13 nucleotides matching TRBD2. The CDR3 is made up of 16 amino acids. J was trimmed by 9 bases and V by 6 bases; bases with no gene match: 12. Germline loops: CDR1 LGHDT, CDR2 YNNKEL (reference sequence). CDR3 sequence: CASSLGLAGEGGTQYF. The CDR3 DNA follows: TGTGCCAGCAGTTTAGGACTAGCGGGAGAGGGTGGAACGCAGTATTTT.

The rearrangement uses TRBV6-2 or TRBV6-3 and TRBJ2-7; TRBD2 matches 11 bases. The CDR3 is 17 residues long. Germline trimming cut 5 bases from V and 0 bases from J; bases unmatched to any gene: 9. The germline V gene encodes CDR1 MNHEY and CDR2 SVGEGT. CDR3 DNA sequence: TGTGCCAGCAGTCACCGAACTAGCGGGGGATACTCCTACGAGCAGTACTTC. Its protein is CASSHRTSGGYSYEQYF.

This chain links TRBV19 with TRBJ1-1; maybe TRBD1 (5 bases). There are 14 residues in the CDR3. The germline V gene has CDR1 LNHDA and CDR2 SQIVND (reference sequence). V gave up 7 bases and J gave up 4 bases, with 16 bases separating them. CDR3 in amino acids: CASKRGGGITEAFF. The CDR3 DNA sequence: TGTGCCAGTAAGAGGGGTGGAGGAATCACTGAAGCTTTCTTT.

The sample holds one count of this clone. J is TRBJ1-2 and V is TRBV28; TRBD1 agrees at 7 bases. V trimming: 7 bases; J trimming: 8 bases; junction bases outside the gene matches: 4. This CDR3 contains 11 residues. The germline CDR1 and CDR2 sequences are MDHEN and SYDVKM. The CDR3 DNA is TGTGCCAGCACCGACAGGGTGGGCTACACCTTC. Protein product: CASTDRVGYTF.

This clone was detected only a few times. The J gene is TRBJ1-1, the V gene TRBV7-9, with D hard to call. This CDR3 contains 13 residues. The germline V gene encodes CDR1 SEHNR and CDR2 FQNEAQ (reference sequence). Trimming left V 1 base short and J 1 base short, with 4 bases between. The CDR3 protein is CASSLVGNTEAFF. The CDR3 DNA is TGTGCCAGCAGCTTAGTGGGGAACACTGAAGCTTTCTTT.

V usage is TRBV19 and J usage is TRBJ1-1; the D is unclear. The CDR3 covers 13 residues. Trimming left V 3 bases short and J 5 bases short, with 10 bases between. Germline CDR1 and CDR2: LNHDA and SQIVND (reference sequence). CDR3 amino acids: CASSITDGTEAFF. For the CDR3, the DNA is TGTGCCAGTAGTATCACAGATGGGACTGAAGCTTTCTTT. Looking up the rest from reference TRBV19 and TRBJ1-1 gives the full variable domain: DGGITQSPKYLFRKEGQNVTLSCEQNLNHDAMYWYRQDPGQGLRLIYYSQIVNDFQKGDIAEGYSVSREKKESFPLTVTSAQKNPTAFYLCASSITDGTEAFFGQGTRLTVV.

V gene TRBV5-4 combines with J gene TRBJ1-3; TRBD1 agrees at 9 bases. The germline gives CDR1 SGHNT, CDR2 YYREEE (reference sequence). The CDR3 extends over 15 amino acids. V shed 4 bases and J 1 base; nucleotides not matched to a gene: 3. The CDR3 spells CASSKGTGSGNTIYF. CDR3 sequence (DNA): TGTGCCAGCAGCAAAGGGACAGGGTCTGGAAACACCATATATTTT.

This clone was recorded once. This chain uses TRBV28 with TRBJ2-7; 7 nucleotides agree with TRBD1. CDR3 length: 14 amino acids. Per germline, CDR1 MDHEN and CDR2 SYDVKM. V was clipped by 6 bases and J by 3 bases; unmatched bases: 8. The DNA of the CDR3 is TGTGCCAGCAGGGATACAGGGGTCTACTACGAGCAGTACTTC. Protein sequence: CASRDTGVYYEQYF. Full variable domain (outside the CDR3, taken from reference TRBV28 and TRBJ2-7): DVKVTQSSRYLVKRTGEKVFLECVQDMDHENMFWYRQDPGLGLRLIYFSYDVKMKEKGDIPEGYSVSREKKERFSLILESASTNQTSMYLCASRDTGVYYEQYFGPGTRLTVT.